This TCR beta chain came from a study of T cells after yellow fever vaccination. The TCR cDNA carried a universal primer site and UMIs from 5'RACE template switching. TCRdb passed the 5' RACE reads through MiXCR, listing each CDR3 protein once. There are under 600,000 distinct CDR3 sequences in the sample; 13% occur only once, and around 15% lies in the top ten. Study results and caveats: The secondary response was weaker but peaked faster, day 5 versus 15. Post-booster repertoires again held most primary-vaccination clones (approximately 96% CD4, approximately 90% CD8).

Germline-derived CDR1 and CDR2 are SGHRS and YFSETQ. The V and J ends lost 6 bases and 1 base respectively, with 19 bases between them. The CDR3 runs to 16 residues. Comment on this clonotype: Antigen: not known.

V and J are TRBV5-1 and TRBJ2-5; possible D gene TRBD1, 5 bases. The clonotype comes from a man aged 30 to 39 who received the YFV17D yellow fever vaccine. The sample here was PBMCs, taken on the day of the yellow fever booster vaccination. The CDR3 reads CASTLLGQIPQETQYF. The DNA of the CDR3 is TGCGCCAGCACCCTCTTGGGGCAGATCCCCCAAGAGACCCAGTACTTC.